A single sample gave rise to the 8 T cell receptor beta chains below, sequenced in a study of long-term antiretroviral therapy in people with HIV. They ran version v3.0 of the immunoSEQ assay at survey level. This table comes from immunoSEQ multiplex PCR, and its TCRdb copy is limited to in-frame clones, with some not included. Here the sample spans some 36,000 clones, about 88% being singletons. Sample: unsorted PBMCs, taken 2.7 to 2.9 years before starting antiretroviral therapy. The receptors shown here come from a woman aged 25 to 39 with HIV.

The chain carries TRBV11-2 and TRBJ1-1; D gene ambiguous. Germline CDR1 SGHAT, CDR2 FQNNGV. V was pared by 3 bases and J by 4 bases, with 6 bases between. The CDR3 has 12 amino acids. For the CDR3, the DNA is TGTGCCAGCAGCTTCGGGGTCACTGAAGCTTTCTTT. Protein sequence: CASSFGVTEAFF. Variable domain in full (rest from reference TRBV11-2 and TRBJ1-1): EAGVAQSPRYKIIEKRQSVAFWCNPISGHATLYWYQQILGQGPKLLIQFQNNGVVDDSQLPKDRFSAERLKGVDSTLKIQPAKLEDSAVYLCASSFGVTEAFFGQGTRLTVV.

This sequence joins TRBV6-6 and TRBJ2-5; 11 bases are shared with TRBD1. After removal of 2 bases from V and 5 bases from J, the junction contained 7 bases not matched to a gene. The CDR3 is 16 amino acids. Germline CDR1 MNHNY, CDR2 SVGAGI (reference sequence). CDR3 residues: CASSYQDRGLMETQYF. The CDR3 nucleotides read TGTGCCAGCAGTTACCAGGACAGGGGGCTTATGGAGACCCAGTACTTC.

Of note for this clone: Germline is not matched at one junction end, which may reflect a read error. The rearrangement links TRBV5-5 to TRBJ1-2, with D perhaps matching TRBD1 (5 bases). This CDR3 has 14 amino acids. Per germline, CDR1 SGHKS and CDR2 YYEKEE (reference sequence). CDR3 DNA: TGTGCCAGCAGCTCTCCGGGGGAACGGTATGACTACACCTTC. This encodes CASSSPGERYDYTF.

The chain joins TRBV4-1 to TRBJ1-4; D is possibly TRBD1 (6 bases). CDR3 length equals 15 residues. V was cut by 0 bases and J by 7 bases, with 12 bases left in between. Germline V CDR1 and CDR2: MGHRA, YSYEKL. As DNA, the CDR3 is TGCGCCAGCAGCCAAGACAGGGGAGGTGGTGAAAAACTGTTTTTT. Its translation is CASSQDRGGGEKLFF.

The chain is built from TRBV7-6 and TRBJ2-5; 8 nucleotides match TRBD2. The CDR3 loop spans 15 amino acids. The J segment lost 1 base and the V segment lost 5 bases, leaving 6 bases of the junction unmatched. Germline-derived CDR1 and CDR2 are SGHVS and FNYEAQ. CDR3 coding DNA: TGTGCCAGCAGCAACGGGGGGGCTAGCCAAGAGACCCAGTACTTC. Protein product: CASSNGGASQETQYF.

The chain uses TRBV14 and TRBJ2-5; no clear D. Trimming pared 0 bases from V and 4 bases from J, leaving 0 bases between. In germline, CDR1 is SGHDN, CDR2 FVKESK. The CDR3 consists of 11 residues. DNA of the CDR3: TGTGCCAGCAGCCAAGAAGAGACCCAGTACTTC. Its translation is CASSQEETQYF.

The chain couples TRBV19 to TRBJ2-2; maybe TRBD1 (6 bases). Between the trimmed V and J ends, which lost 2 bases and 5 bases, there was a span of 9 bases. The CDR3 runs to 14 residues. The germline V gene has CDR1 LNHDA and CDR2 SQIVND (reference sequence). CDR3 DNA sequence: TGTGCCAGTAGTATACAGGGGTTGACCGGGGAGCTGTTTTTT. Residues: CASSIQGLTGELFF.

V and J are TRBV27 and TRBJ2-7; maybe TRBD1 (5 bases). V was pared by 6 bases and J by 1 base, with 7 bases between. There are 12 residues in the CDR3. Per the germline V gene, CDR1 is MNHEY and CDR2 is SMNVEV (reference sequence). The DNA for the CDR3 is TGTGCCAGCAGGGACAATTCCTACGAGCAGTACTTC. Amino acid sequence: CASRDNSYEQYF.